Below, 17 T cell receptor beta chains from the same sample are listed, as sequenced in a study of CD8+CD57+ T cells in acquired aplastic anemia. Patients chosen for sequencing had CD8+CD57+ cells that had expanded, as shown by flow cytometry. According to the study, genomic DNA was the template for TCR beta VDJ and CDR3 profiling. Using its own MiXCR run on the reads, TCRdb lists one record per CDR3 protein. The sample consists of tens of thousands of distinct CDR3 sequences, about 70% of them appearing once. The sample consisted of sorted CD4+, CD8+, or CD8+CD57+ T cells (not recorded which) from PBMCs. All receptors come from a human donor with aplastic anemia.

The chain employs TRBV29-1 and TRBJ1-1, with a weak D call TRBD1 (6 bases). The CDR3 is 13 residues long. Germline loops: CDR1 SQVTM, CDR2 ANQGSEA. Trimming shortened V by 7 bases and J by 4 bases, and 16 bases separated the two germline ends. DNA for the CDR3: TGCAGCGGTACCTCGCAGGGGATCACTGAAGCTTTCTTT. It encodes CSGTSQGITEAFF.

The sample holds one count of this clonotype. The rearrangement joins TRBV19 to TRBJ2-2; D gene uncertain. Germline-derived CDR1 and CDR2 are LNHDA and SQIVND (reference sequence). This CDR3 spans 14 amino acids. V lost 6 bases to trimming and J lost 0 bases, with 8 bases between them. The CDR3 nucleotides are TGTGCCAGTAGGTCTGGGTCGAACACCGGGGAGCTGTTTTTT. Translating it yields CASRSGSNTGELFF.

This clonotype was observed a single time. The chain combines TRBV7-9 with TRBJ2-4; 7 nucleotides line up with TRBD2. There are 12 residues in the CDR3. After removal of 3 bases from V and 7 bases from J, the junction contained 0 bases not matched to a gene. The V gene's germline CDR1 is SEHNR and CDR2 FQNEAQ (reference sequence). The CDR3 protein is CASSLGGNIQYF. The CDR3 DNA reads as TGTGCCAGCAGCTTGGGGGGGAACATTCAGTACTTC.

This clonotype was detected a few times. Here the CDR3 reads CASSMGQGAYEQYF. The DNA for the CDR3 is TGTGCCAGTAGTATGGGACAGGGGGCCTACGAGCAGTACTTC. This chain connects TRBV19 to TRBJ2-7; 11 bases match TRBD1. CDR3 size: 14 residues. Trimming at V came to 3 bases and at J to 2 bases, leaving 0 bases not matched to a gene. From germline, CDR1 is LNHDA and CDR2 SQIVND (reference sequence).

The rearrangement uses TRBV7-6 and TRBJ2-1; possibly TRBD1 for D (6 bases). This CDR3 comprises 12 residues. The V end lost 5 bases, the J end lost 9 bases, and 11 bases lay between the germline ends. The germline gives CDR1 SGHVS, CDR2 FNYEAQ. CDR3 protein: CASSTPGVEQFF. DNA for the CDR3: TGTGCCAGCAGCACCCCAGGGGTTGAGCAGTTCTTC.

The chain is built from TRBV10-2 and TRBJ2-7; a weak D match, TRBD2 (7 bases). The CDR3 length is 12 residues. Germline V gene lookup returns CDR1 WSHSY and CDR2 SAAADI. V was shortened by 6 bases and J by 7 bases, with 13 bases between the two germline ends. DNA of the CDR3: TGCGCCAGCAGGGCAGGGGAGGGAGAGCAGTACTTC. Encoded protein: CASRAGEGEQYF.

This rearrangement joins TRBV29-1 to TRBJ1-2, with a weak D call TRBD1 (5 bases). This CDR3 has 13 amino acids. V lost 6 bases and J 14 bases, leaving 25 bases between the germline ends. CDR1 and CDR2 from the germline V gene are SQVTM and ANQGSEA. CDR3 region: CSVEAGTPNSVTF. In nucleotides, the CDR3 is TGCAGCGTGGAGGCCGGGACGCCCAATTCTGTAACCTTC.

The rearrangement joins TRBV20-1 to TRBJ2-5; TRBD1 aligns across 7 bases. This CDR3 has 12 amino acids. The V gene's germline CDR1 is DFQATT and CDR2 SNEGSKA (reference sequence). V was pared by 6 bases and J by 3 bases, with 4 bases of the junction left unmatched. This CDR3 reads CSAWDSEETQYF. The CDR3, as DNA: TGCAGTGCCTGGGACAGCGAAGAGACCCAGTACTTC.

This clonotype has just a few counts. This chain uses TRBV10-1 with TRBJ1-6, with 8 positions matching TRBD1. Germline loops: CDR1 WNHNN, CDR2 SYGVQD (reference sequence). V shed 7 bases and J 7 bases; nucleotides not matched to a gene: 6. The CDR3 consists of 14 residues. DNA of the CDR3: TGCGCCAGCACTATGACAGGGGCAAATTCACCCCTCCACTTT. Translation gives CASTMTGANSPLHF.

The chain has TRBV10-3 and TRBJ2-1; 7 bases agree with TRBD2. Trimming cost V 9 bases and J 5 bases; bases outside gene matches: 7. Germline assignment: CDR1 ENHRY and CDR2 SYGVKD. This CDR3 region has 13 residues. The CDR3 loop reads CAMAGTTNNEQFF. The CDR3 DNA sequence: TGTGCCATGGCCGGGACTACCAACAATGAGCAGTTCTTC.

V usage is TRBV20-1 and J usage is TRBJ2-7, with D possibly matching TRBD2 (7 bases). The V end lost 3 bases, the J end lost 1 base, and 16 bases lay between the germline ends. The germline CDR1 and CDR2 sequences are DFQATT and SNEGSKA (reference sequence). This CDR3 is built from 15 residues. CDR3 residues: CSASRWEGESYEQYF. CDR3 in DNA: TGCAGTGCTAGCCGTTGGGAGGGGGAGTCCTACGAGCAGTACTTC.

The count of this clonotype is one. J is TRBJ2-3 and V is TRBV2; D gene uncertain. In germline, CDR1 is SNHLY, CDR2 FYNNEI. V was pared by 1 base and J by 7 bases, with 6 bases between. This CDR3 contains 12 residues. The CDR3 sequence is CASSEVLHTQYF. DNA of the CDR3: TGTGCCAGCAGTGAAGTTCTGCATACGCAGTATTTT.

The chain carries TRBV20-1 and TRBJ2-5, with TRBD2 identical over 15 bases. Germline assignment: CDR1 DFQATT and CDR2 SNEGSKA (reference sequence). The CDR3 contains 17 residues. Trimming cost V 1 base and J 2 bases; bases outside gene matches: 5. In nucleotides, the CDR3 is TGCAGTGCTAGAGTGGGACTAGCGGGGGGACCACAAGAGACCCAGTACTTC. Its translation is CSARVGLAGGPQETQYF.

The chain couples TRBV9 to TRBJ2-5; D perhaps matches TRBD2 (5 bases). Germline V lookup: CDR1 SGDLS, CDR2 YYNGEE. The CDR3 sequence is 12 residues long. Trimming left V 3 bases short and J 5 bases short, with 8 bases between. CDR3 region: CASSAGWETQYF. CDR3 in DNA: TGTGCCAGCAGCGCGGGGTGGGAGACCCAGTACTTC.

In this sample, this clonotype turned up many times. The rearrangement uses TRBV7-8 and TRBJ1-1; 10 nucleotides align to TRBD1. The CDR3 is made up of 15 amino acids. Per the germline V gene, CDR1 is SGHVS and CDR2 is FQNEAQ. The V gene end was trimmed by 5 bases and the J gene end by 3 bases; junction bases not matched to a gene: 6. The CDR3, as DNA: TGTGCCAGCAGCGGACAGGGGGGATATGACACTGAAGCTTTCTTT. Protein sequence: CASSGQGGYDTEAFF.

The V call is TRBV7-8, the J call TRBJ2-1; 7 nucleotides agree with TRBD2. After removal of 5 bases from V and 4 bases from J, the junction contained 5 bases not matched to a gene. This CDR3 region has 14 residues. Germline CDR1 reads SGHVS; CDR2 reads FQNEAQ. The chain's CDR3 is CASSLASGYNEQFF. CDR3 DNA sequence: TGTGCCAGCAGCCTCGCTAGCGGATACAATGAGCAGTTCTTC.

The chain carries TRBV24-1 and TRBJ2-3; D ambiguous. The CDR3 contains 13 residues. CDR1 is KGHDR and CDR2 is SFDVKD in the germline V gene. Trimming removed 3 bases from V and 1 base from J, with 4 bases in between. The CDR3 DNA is TGTGCCACCAGTGATCGGGGCACAGATACGCAGTATTTT. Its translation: CATSDRGTDTQYF.